The 25 T cell receptor beta chains listed next were all sequenced from one sample in a study of cytomegalovirus exposure and HLA in healthy donors. PCR employed 60 Vbeta and 13 Jbeta primers. Sequenced by immunoSEQ multiplex PCR; TCRdb stores in-frame clones only, minus some. The data show under 200,000 clones, over 65% seen once. The sequenced sample was PBMCs. The receptor source for this set is a woman aged 50 to 65 in good health and CMV-seropositive.

The chain has TRBV13 and TRBJ2-1, with a possible D match to TRBD1 (6 bases). The CDR3 runs to 15 residues. Germline lookup yields CDR1 PRHDT and CDR2 FYEKMQ (reference sequence). Trimming removed 0 bases from V and 1 base from J, with 7 bases in between. The CDR3 here is CASSLGGASYNEQFF. The CDR3 nucleotides are TGTGCCAGCAGCTTAGGGGGGGCATCCTACAATGAGCAGTTCTTC.

This clone appeared once. V gene TRBV4-1 combines with J gene TRBJ2-5; TRBD1 matches 8 bases. There are 15 residues in the CDR3. J lost 1 base, V lost 4 bases, and 5 bases had no gene match. From germline, CDR1 is MGHRA and CDR2 YSYEKL. CDR3 sequence (DNA): TGCGCCAGCAGCCGTGGGACAGGAGTCCAAGAGACCCAGTACTTC. Protein sequence: CASSRGTGVQETQYF.

V and J are TRBV6-6 and TRBJ2-7, with a possible D match to TRBD2 (6 bases). The CDR3 is 11 residues long. Deletions cut 6 bases from V and 5 bases from J, with 8 bases between. In germline, CDR1 is MNHNY, CDR2 SVGAGI (reference sequence). CDR3 sequence (DNA): TGTGCCAGCAGGCGGGATCACGAGCAGTACTTC. Its translation: CASRRDHEQYF.

The sample holds one count of this clone. The V call is TRBV11-2, the J call TRBJ1-1; 7 bases align to TRBD1. Per the germline V gene, CDR1 is SGHAT and CDR2 is FQNNGV. This CDR3 region has 16 residues. V lost 3 bases and J lost 0; bases outside the gene matches: 7. The CDR3 region has the DNA TGTGCCAGCAGCTTGGCAAGGGACAGTATGAACACTGAAGCTTTCTTT. Translating gives CASSLARDSMNTEAFF.

The chain combines TRBV9 with TRBJ2-1; 10 bases are a match to TRBD1. The CDR3 contains 16 residues. The junction had 2 bases not matched to a gene; V was cut back by 1 base and J by 1 base. The germline gives CDR1 SGDLS, CDR2 YYNGEE. The CDR3 nucleotides read TGTGCCAGCAGCGTAATGGGACAGGGGTCCTACAATGAGCAGTTCTTC. Translating it yields CASSVMGQGSYNEQFF.

The V and J genes are TRBV7-6 and TRBJ1-2, with no clear D. The V end lost 1 base, the J end lost 3 bases, and 6 bases lay between the germline ends. CDR3 length: 13 amino acids. CDR1 and CDR2 from the germline V gene are SGHVS and FNYEAQ. DNA of the CDR3: TGTGCCAGCAGCTTAGGGCAGGACTATGGCTACACCTTC. Translation gives CASSLGQDYGYTF.

The table lists this clone with a count of one. This sequence joins TRBV19 and TRBJ2-1; 9 bases map to TRBD2. Germline CDR1 and CDR2: LNHDA and SQIVND (reference sequence). V was pared by 3 bases and J by 12 bases, with 18 bases of the junction left unmatched. The CDR3 extends over 17 amino acids. The CDR3 loop reads CASSIREQAGGPGGQFF. CDR3 bases: TGTGCCAGTAGTATTAGGGAGCAAGCGGGGGGCCCCGGGGGGCAGTTCTTC.

V and J are TRBV10-2 and TRBJ2-3, with TRBD2 as a possible D gene (6 bases). The CDR3 is made up of 15 amino acids. Per the germline V gene, CDR1 is WSHSY and CDR2 is SAAADI. The V end was cut by 6 bases, the J end by 0 bases, with 13 bases between. CDR3 DNA: TGCGCCAGCAGCTACGGACTACCTAGCACAGATACGCAGTATTTT. This encodes CASSYGLPSTDTQYF.

V usage is TRBV2 and J usage is TRBJ2-3, with 11 bases fitting TRBD2. Trimming removed 4 bases from V and 0 bases from J; junction bases left unmatched: 9. This CDR3 comprises 18 residues. Germline-derived CDR1 and CDR2 are SNHLY and FYNNEI. The CDR3 reads CASSGRTSGGASTDTQYF. The CDR3 DNA reads TGTGCCAGCAGTGGAAGAACTAGCGGGGGAGCGAGCACAGATACGCAGTATTTT.

This clone came up a few times. A junction boundary mismatches the germline segment, possibly from a read error. V usage is TRBV7-9 and J usage is TRBJ2-2; tentatively, D is TRBD2 (7 bases). The germline V gene has CDR1 SEHNR and CDR2 FQNEAQ (reference sequence). The CDR3 runs 17 residues. CDR3 residues: CSSPQKIGGAETGELFF. For the CDR3, the DNA is TGTTCCAGCCCTCAAAAGATAGGGGGGGCCGAGACCGGGGAGCTGTTTTTT.

J is TRBJ2-5 and V is TRBV6-1; D is undetermined. Germline CDR1 reads MNHNS; CDR2 reads SASEGT. V gave up 8 bases and J gave up 1 base, with 8 bases separating them. CDR3 size: 12 residues. This chain's CDR3 is CASQWAQETQYF. The CDR3 region has the DNA TGTGCCAGCCAATGGGCCCAAGAGACCCAGTACTTC.

The chain recombines TRBV6-6 with TRBJ2-7; 9 nucleotides agree with TRBD1. The germline V gene encodes CDR1 MNHNY and CDR2 SVGAGI (reference sequence). The CDR3 is 15 amino acids. V trimming: 4 bases; J trimming: 1 base; junction bases outside the gene matches: 5. The CDR3 loop is CASSSLTGGSYEQYF. DNA for the CDR3: TGTGCCAGCAGTTCCTTGACAGGGGGATCCTACGAGCAGTACTTC.

V is TRBV5-1 and J is TRBJ2-3; 9 nucleotides line up with TRBD2. V shed 1 base and J 1 base; nucleotides not matched to a gene: 4. CDR1 and CDR2 from the germline V gene are SGHRS and YFSETQ. This CDR3 contains 16 residues. In DNA, the CDR3 is TGCGCCAGCAGCTTGATGATAGCGGGGGGCACAGATACGCAGTATTTT. Its translation: CASSLMIAGGTDTQYF.

As concerns this clone: The sample carries other DNA sequences with the same CDR3. The chain links TRBV5-4 to TRBJ2-7; no clear D. Per the germline V gene, CDR1 is SGHNT and CDR2 is YYREEE (reference sequence). V lost 7 bases to trimming and J lost 1 base, with 15 bases between them. The CDR3 extends over 14 amino acids. Written as DNA, the CDR3 is TGTGCCAGCCGCCCCTGGCGGAGTTCCTACGAGCAGTACTTC. This encodes CASRPWRSSYEQYF.

The V call is TRBV2, the J call TRBJ2-7; TRBD2 agrees at 7 bases. CDR3 length equals 14 residues. The germline CDR1 and CDR2 sequences are SNHLY and FYNNEI. The ends lost 6 bases at V and 2 bases at J; junction bases unmatched: 7. The CDR3 protein is CASRGRGGAYEQYF. The CDR3 nucleotides read TGTGCCAGCAGAGGACGTGGGGGGGCCTACGAGCAGTACTTC. The full variable domain, in which reference TRBV2 and TRBJ2-7 provide the parts outside the CDR3, is EPEVTQTPSHQVTQMGQEVILRCVPISNHLYFYWYRQILGQKVEFLVSFYNNEISEKSEIFDDQFSVERPDGSNFTLKIRSTKLEDSAMYFCASRGRGGAYEQYFGPGTRLTVT.

The chain recombines TRBV6-1 with TRBJ1-1, with D possibly being TRBD1 (5 bases). The germline gives CDR1 MNHNS, CDR2 SASEGT. V was shortened by 8 bases and J by 2 bases, with 6 bases between the two germline ends. CDR3 size: 11 residues. The CDR3 DNA is TGTGCCAGCCAGGGAAACACTGAAGCTTTCTTT. Protein sequence: CASQGNTEAFF.

V and J are TRBV5-1 and TRBJ2-1; 11 bases line up with TRBD2. The CDR3 covers 14 residues. Unmatched junction bases numbered 4, after V lost 4 bases and J lost 7 bases. Per the germline V gene, CDR1 is SGHRS and CDR2 is YFSETQ. The CDR3: CASSGGLAGNEQFF. Written as DNA, the CDR3 is TGCGCCAGCAGCGGTGGACTAGCGGGTAATGAGCAGTTCTTC. Filled out from reference TRBV5-1 and TRBJ2-1, the complete variable domain reads KAGVTQTPRYLIKTRGQQVTLSCSPISGHRSVSWYQQTPGQGLQFLFEYFSETQRNKGNFPGRFSGRQFSNSRSEMNVSTLELGDSALYLCASSGGLAGNEQFFGPGTRLTVL.

There are a few counts of this clone. The gene calls are TRBV10-2 and TRBJ1-3; D call uncertain. The CDR3 extends over 17 amino acids. V was pared by 0 bases and J by 0 bases, with 12 bases between. Per the germline V gene, CDR1 is WSHSY and CDR2 is SAAADI. CDR3 DNA sequence: TGCGCCAGCAGTGAGTCTCCCTACCCCCTCTCTGGAAACACCATATATTTT. Protein sequence: CASSESPYPLSGNTIYF.

V gene TRBV2 combines with J gene TRBJ2-2; 8 bases align to TRBD2. V lost 7 bases and J lost 7; bases outside the gene matches: 5. CDR3 length: 13 amino acids. CDR1 and CDR2 from the germline V gene are SNHLY and FYNNEI. The CDR3 reads CASMARGVGELFF. The DNA for the CDR3 is TGTGCCAGCATGGCGCGGGGGGTCGGGGAGCTGTTTTTT.

The chain combines TRBV27 with TRBJ2-3, with 10 bases fitting TRBD2. The length of the CDR3 is 17 residues. V dropped 10 bases and J dropped 0; count of bases not matched to a gene: 13. Germline CDR1 reads MNHEY; CDR2 reads SMNVEV (reference sequence). As DNA, the CDR3 is TGTGCCACCCTTACTAGCGGGACTCCCTATAGCACAGATACGCAGTATTTT. It yields the protein CATLTSGTPYSTDTQYF.

The gene calls are TRBV7-9 and TRBJ2-1; 7 nucleotides agree with TRBD2. Germline CDR1 reads SEHNR; CDR2 reads FQNEAQ (reference sequence). V lost 5 bases to trimming and J lost 2 bases; unmatched junction nucleotides: 9. This CDR3 is built from 16 residues. CDR3 DNA sequence: TGTGCCAGCAGCCCCAGACTAGCACCCCCCTACAATGAGCAGTTCTTC. Its translation is CASSPRLAPPYNEQFF.

J is TRBJ1-4 and V is TRBV19, with unresolved D. There are 9 residues in the CDR3. The germline gives CDR1 LNHDA, CDR2 SQIVND (reference sequence). The V and J ends lost 8 bases and 8 bases respectively, with 3 bases between them. The CDR3 protein is CASGEKLFF. DNA of the CDR3: TGTGCCAGTGGCGAAAAACTGTTTTTT.

The V gene is TRBV7-9, the J gene TRBJ2-7, with a weak D call TRBD2 (5 bases). CDR1 SEHNR and CDR2 FQNEAQ come from the germline V gene (reference sequence). This CDR3 contains 13 residues. The CDR3 DNA follows: TGTTCCTCGCGAGGGCTCTACTCCTACGAGCAGTACTTC. This gives the protein CSSRGLYSYEQYF.

The chain carries TRBV7-2 and TRBJ2-7; 9 bases align to TRBD1. Germline V gene sequence: CDR1 SGHTA, CDR2 FQGNSA. The CDR3 is 13 residues long. J lost 6 bases, V lost 3 bases, and 3 bases had no gene match. This CDR3 is CASSFRQGGEQYF. CDR3 DNA sequence: TGTGCCAGCAGCTTTAGACAGGGGGGCGAGCAGTACTTC.

The rearrangement uses TRBV7-9 and TRBJ2-2, with D tentatively TRBD2 (7 bases). From germline, CDR1 is SEHNR and CDR2 FQNEAQ (reference sequence). Trimming cost V 1 base and J 4 bases, with 10 bases left between them. The length of the CDR3 is 15 residues. Here the CDR3 DNA reads TGTGCCAGCAGCTTAGGGGGGGGCCTCACCGGGGAGCTGTTTTTT. Its translation is CASSLGGGLTGELFF. Variable domain in full (rest from reference TRBV7-9 and TRBJ2-2): DTGVSQNPRHKITKRGQNVTFRCDPISEHNRLYWYRQTLGQGPEFLTYFQNEAQLEKSRLLSDRFSAERPKGSFSTLEIQRTEQGDSAMYLCASSLGGGLTGELFFGEGSRLTVL.